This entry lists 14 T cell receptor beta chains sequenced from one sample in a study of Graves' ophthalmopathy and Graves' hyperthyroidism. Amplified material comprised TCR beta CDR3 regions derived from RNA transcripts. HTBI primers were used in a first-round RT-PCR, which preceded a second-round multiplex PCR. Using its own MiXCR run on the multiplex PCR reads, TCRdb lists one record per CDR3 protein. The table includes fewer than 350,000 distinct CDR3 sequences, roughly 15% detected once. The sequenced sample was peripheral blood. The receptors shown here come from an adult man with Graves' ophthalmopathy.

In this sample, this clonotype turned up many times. The CDR3 here is CASGTYRGLGYTF. The CDR3 DNA is TGTGCCAGCGGCACCTACAGGGGGCTGGGCTACACCTTC. The chain links TRBV11-2 to TRBJ1-2, with TRBD1 matching 9 bases. The CDR3 spans 13 residues. The germline V gene encodes CDR1 SGHAT and CDR2 FQNNGV. The J segment lost 8 bases and the V segment lost 8 bases, leaving 9 bases of the junction unmatched.

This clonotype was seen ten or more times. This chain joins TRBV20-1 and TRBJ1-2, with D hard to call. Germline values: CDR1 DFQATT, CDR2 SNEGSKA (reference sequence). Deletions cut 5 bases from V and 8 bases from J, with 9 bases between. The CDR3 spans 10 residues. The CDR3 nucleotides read TGCAGTGCTTCCACGGGGGGCTACACCTTC. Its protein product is CSASTGGYTF.

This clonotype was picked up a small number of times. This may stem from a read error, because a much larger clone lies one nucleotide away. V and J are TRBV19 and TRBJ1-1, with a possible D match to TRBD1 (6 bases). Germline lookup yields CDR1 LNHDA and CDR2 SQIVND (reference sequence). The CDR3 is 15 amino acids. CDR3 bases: TGTGCCAGTAGCGTCACAGGGATATCGAACTCTGAAGCTTTCTTT. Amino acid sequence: CASSVTGISNSEAFF.

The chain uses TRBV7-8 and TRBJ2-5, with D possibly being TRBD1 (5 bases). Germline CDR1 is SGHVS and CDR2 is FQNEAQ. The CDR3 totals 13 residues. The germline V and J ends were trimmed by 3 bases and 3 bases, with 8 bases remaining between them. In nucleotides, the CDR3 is TGTGCCAGCAGCTTCTTCAGGGAAGAGACCCAGTACTTC. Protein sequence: CASSFFREETQYF.

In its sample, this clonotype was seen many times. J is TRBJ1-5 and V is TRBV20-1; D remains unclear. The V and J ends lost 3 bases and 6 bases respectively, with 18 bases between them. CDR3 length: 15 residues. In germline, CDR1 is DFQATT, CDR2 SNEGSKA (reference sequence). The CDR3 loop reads CSASEVGLSGQPQHF. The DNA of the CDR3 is TGCAGTGCTAGCGAAGTAGGGCTCTCGGGTCAGCCCCAGCATTTT.

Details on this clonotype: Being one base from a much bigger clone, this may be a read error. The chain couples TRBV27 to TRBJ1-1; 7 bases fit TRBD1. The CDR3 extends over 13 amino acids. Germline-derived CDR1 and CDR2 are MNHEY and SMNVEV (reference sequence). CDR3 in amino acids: CASSPGGFTKAFF. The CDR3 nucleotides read TGTGCCAGCAGCCCAGGGGGGTTCACTAAAGCTTTCTTT.

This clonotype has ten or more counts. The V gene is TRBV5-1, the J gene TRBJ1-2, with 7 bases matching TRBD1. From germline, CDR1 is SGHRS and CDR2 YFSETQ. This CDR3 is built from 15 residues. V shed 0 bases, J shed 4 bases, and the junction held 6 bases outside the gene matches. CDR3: CASSLDSDRAYGYTF. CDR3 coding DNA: TGCGCCAGCAGCTTGGATTCCGACAGGGCCTATGGCTACACCTTC.

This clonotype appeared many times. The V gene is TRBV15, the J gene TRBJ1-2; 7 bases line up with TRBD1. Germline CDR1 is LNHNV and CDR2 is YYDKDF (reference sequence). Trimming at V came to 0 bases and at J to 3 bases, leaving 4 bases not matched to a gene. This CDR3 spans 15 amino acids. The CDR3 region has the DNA TGTGCCACCAGCAGAGATAGTACAGGGGACTATGGCTACACCTTC. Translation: CATSRDSTGDYGYTF.

The CDR3 nucleotides are TGTGCCAGCAGTTACGCCTCATCGGGAGGGCCGAACACCGGGGAGCTGTTTTTT. It specifies CASSYASSGGPNTGELFF. This sequence joins TRBV6-2 or TRBV6-3 and TRBJ2-2, with 8 bases matching TRBD2. The germline V gene has CDR1 MNHEY and CDR2 SVGEGT. CDR3 length: 18 residues. Losses at the gene ends were 2 bases for V and 0 bases for J; bases not matched to a gene: 8.

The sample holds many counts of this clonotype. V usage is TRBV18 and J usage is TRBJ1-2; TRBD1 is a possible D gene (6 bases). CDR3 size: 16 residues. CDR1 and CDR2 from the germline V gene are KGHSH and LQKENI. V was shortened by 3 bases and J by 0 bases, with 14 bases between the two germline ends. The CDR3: CASSPSTGHPNYGYTF. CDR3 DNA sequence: TGTGCCAGCTCACCTTCTACGGGACACCCTAACTATGGCTACACCTTC.

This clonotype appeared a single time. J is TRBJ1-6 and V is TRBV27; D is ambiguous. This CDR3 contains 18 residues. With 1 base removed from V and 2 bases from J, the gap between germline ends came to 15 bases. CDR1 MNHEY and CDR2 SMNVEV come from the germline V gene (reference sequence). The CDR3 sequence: CASSLFAGSGTYNSPLHF. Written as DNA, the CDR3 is TGTGCCAGCAGTTTATTCGCAGGTTCCGGCACCTATAATTCACCCCTCCACTTT.

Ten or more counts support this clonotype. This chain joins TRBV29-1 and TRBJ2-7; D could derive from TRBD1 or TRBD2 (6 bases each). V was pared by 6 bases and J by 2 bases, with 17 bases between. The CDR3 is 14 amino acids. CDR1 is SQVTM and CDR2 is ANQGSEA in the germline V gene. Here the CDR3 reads CSVMGGRHPYEQYF. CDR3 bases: TGCAGCGTGATGGGGGGCAGGCACCCCTACGAGCAGTACTTC.

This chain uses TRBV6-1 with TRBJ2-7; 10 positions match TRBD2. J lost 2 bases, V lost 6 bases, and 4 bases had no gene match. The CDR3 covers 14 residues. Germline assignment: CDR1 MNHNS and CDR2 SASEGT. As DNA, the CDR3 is TGTGCCAGCAGACAAACTAGCGGGACCTACGAGCAGTACTTC. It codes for CASRQTSGTYEQYF.

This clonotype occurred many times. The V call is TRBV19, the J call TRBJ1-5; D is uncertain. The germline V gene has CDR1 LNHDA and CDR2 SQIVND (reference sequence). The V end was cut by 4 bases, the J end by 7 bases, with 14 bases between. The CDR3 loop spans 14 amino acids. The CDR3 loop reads CASSTRRVGQPQHF. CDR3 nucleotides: TGTGCCAGTAGTACCCGGCGGGTCGGCCAGCCCCAGCATTTT.